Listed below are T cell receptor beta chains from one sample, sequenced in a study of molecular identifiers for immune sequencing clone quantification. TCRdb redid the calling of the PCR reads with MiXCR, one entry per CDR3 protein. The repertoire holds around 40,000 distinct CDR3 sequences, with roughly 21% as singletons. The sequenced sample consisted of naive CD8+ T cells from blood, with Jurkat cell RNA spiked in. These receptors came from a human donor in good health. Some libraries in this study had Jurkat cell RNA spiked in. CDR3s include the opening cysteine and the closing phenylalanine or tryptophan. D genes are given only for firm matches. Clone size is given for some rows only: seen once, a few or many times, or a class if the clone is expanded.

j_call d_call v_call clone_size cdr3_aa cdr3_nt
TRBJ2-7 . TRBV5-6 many CASSLAVGSEQYF TGTGCCAGCAGCCTTGCGGTAGGTTCCGAGCAGTACTTC
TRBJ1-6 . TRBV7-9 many CASSPGTNNNSPLHF TGTGCCAGCAGCCCGGGGACAAATAATAATTCACCCCTCCACTTT
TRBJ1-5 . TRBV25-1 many CASSPMGEGQPQHF TGTGCCAGCAGTCCCATGGGGGAAGGTCAGCCCCAGCATTTT
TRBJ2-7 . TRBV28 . CASSLSRKGLGEQYF TGTGCCAGCAGTTTATCGAGGAAGGGCCTGGGGGAGCAGTACTTC
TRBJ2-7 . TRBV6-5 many CASSYDPDSLEQYF TGTGCCAGCAGTTACGACCCGGACTCTTTGGAGCAGTACTTC
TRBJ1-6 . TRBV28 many CASSFDASPLHF TGTGCCAGCAGTTTTGATGCTTCACCCCTCCACTTT
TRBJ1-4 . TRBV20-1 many CSASQGIGDEKLFF TGCAGTGCTAGTCAGGGGATAGGAGATGAAAAACTGTTTTTT
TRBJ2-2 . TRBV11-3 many CASNKHVGASGELFF TGTGCCAGCAACAAACATGTCGGTGCATCTGGGGAGCTGTTTTTT
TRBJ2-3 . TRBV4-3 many CASSQENQRSNTDTQYF TGCGCCAGCAGCCAAGAAAACCAGCGGAGCAACACAGATACGCAGTATTTT
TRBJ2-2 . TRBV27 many CASSFWPEANTGELFF TGTGCCAGCAGTTTCTGGCCGGAGGCGAACACCGGGGAGCTGTTTTTT
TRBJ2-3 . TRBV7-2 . CASSLVGGAYTDTQYF TGTGCCAGCAGCTTAGTCGGGGGAGCCTACACAGATACGCAGTATTTT
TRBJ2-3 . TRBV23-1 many CASSQGPKRGTDTQYF TGCGCCAGCAGTCAAGGTCCTAAAAGGGGCACAGATACGCAGTATTTT
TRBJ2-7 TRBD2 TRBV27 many CASSLFGGDYEQYF TGTGCCAGCAGTCTATTCGGGGGGGACTACGAGCAGTACTTC
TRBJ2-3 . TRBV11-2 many CASSLNSGQWGTDTQYF TGTGCCAGCAGCTTAAACAGTGGACAGTGGGGGACAGATACGCAGTATTTT
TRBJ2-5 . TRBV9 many CASSGDYETQYF TGTGCCAGCAGCGGAGATTACGAGACCCAGTACTTC
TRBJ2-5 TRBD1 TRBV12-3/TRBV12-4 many CASSPDRSYQETQYF TGTGCCAGCAGCCCGGACAGGTCGTACCAAGAGACCCAGTACTTC
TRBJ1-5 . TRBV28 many CASAAGRSNQPQHF TGTGCCAGCGCCGCGGGGCGGAGCAATCAGCCCCAGCATTTT
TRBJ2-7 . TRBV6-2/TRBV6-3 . CASSEFSSLGYEQYF TGTGCCAGCAGTGAGTTTTCTAGCTTAGGGTACGAGCAGTACTTC
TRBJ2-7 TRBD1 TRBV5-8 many CASSLGQGNEQYF TGTGCCAGCAGCCTAGGACAGGGGAACGAGCAGTACTTC
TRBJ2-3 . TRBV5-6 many CASSLVSAGPLTDTQYF TGTGCCAGCAGCTTGGTTTCGGCAGGTCCCCTCACAGATACGCAGTATTTT
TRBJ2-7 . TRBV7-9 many CASSPQAGHYEQYF TGTGCCAGCAGCCCCCAGGCAGGACACTACGAGCAGTACTTC
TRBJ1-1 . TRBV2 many CANGGSTEAFF TGTGCCAACGGGGGCAGCACTGAAGCTTTCTTT
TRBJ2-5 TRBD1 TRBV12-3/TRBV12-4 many CASTLDRGRYETQYF TGTGCCAGCACCTTAGACAGGGGAAGGTATGAGACCCAGTACTTC
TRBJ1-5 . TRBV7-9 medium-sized CASSLEQGSDQPQHF TGTGCCAGCAGCTTAGAACAGGGAAGCGACCAGCCCCAGCATTTT
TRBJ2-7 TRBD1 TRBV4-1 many CASSHAGTGDYEQYF TGCGCCAGCAGCCATGCCGGGACAGGGGACTACGAGCAGTACTTC
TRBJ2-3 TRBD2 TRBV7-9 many CASRGLAGMGTDTQYF TGTGCCAGCAGGGGACTAGCGGGAATGGGCACAGATACGCAGTATTTT
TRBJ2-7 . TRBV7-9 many CASSFSIYEQYF TGTGCCAGCAGCTTTAGCATCTACGAGCAGTACTTC
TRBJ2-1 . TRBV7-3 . CASSHEQGNEQFF TGTGCCAGCAGCCATGAACAGGGCAATGAGCAGTTCTTC
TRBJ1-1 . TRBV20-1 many CSASHGRYTEAFF TGCAGTGCTTCACACGGGAGGTACACTGAAGCTTTCTTT
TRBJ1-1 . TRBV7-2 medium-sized CASSFLRGTEAFF TGTGCCAGCAGCTTTCTACGGGGCACTGAAGCTTTCTTT
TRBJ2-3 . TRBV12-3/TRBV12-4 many CASSLVAQGKNTDTQYF TGTGCCAGCAGTTTAGTAGCTCAGGGGAAAAACACAGATACGCAGTATTTT
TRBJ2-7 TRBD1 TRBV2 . CASGDRGGANYEQYF TGTGCCAGCGGAGACAGGGGGGGCGCCAACTACGAGCAGTACTTC
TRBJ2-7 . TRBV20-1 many CSARGVSSYEQYF TGCAGTGCTAGAGGAGTAAGCTCCTACGAGCAGTACTTC
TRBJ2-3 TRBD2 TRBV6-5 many CASSPGLAGGTSTDTQYF TGTGCCAGCAGCCCCGGACTAGCGGGAGGGACTAGCACAGATACGCAGTATTTT
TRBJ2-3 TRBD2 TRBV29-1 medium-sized CSVDKGLAGSTDTQYF TGCAGCGTTGACAAGGGGCTAGCGGGTAGCACAGATACGCAGTATTTT
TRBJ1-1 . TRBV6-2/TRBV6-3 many CASNYLGTTEAFF TGTGCCAGCAACTACTTGGGGACCACTGAAGCTTTCTTT
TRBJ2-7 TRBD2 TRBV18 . CASSPSGGGSYEQYF TGTGCCAGCTCCCCCAGCGGCGGGGGTTCCTACGAGCAGTACTTC
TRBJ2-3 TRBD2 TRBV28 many CASSLWTSGNPTDTQYF TGTGCCAGCAGTCTCTGGACTAGCGGGAACCCCACAGATACGCAGTATTTT
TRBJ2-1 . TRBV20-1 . CSARIGFQVGNEQFF TGCAGTGCTAGAATAGGGTTTCAGGTGGGCAATGAGCAGTTCTTC